The 18 T cell receptor beta chains given below trace back to one sample, sequenced in a study of human T cells and chemical hapten exposure (dated by TCRdb to the early 2020s). Receptor amplification or capture employed RACE. Reads for this sample came from a NextSeq 500. TCRdb reanalyzed the raw reads on its own, using fastp at Q25 for trimming and MiXCR for clone calling, and kept in-frame beta chains. Every distinct CDR3 protein forms one entry, paired with its most common genes and DNA. In all, the sample holds approximately 49,000 distinct CDR3 sequences, and about a tenth of those were seen once. The ten largest clones add up to roughly 4.4% of the sample. The label giving this sample's time point can be read as: patch test 1, 2 weeks after DPC sensitization. Interpreted using the paper, the treatment or condition label stands for: therapeutic diphenylcyclopropenone sensitization with weekly scalp DPC.

The material sequenced was whole blood, taken in connection with sensitization to the hapten diphenylcyclopropenone (DPC). These receptors all stem from a woman aged 45-59 years with alopecia areata. Some clones in this sample may be carry-over from other donors' samples.

This clonotype was counted ten times or more. The rearrangement uses TRBV5-1 and TRBJ1-1, with 7 bases that match TRBD1. The length of the CDR3 is 16 residues. Germline V gives CDR1 SGHRS, CDR2 YFSETQ. The V gene end was trimmed by 2 bases and the J gene end by 0 bases; junction bases not matched to a gene: 7. This CDR3 reads CASSLRRDSMNTEAFF. CDR3 bases: TGCGCCAGCAGCTTACGAAGGGACAGCATGAACACTGAAGCTTTCTTT.

This clonotype was seen ten or more times. CDR3 sequence (DNA): TGTGCCACCAGTCAGCTAGCGGGAGCACAGAACACCGGGGAGCTGTTTTTT. Residues: CATSQLAGAQNTGELFF. The J gene is TRBJ2-2, the V gene TRBV24-1, with 10 positions matching TRBD2. With V trimmed by 6 bases and J by 1 base, 7 bases remained unmatched. In germline, CDR1 is KGHDR, CDR2 SFDVKD. This CDR3 is built from 17 residues.

On this clonotype: Possible read error: a much larger clone is one base away. This rearrangement joins TRBV3-1 to TRBJ2-7; 9 nucleotides agree with TRBD1. Per the germline V gene, CDR1 is LGHDT and CDR2 is YNNKEL (reference sequence). The CDR3 spans 16 residues. The CDR3 region is CASSLKDRGSSYELYF. The CDR3 DNA sequence: TGTGCCAGCAGTCTCAAGGACAGGGGAAGCTCCTACGAGCTGTACTTC.

This clonotype showed up just a few times. This CDR3 reads CASSLDGTAYYEQYF. Here the CDR3 DNA reads TGTGCCAGCAGTTTAGATGGGACAGCTTACTACGAGCAGTACTTC. V is TRBV27 and J is TRBJ2-7, with 7 bases identical to TRBD1. Germline CDR1 and CDR2: MNHEY and SMNVEV (reference sequence). The CDR3 has 15 amino acids. V lost 2 bases, J lost 3 bases, and 7 bases stayed unmatched.

This clonotype has a count of ten or more. V and J are TRBV18 and TRBJ1-1; D ambiguous. Germline-derived CDR1 and CDR2 are KGHSH and LQKENI. V shed 7 bases and J shed 3 bases, with 9 bases lying between them. The CDR3 totals 12 residues. This CDR3 reads CASLSVDTEAFF. Written as DNA, the CDR3 is TGTGCCAGCTTAAGTGTGGACACTGAAGCTTTCTTT.

The chain links TRBV10-2 to TRBJ1-4; no clear D gene. The CDR3 contains 14 residues. V was clipped by 6 bases and J by 4 bases, with 12 bases between them. Germline CDR1 and CDR2: WSHSY and SAAADI. CDR3 amino acids: CASSNTEYNEKLFF. CDR3 in DNA: TGCGCCAGCAGCAACACGGAGTATAATGAAAAACTGTTTTTT.

The genes are TRBV5-1 and TRBJ2-7; the match to TRBD1 covers 7 bases. Germline CDR1 and CDR2: SGHRS and YFSETQ. This CDR3 is 15 amino acids long. The junction had 7 bases not matched to a gene; V was cut back by 3 bases and J by 1 base. The CDR3 sequence: CASSSIRGQSYEQYF. The CDR3, as DNA: TGCGCCAGCAGCTCAATCCGGGGACAGTCCTACGAGCAGTACTTC. Full variable domain (rest looked up from reference TRBV5-1 and TRBJ2-7): KAGVTQTPRYLIKTRGQQVTLSCSPISGHRSVSWYQQTPGQGLQFLFEYFSETQRNKGNFPGRFSGRQFSNSRSEMNVSTLELGDSALYLCASSSIRGQSYEQYFGPGTRLTVT.

This clonotype was seen at least ten times. The chain links TRBV9 to TRBJ2-1, with D hard to call. V shed 4 bases and J shed 6 bases, with 14 bases lying between them. This CDR3 is 14 amino acids long. Per germline, CDR1 SGDLS and CDR2 YYNGEE. CDR3 region: CASSPRLQRNEQFF. The DNA for the CDR3 is TGTGCCAGCAGCCCCCGGCTCCAGCGCAATGAGCAGTTCTTC.

The chain joins TRBV7-2 to TRBJ1-2; D is unresolved. The CDR3 has 15 residues. Germline CDR1 SGHTA, CDR2 FQGNSA. V dropped 2 bases and J dropped 4 bases, with 14 bases sitting between them. The CDR3 DNA follows: TGTGCCAGCAGCTTAACTGACGACCCTTTCTATGGCTACACCTTC. Translating gives CASSLTDDPFYGYTF.

This clonotype was picked up many times. The rearrangement joins TRBV7-9 to TRBJ2-7; D gene unclear. The CDR3 covers 13 residues. The V end was cut by 4 bases, the J end by 4 bases, with 11 bases between. Per the germline V gene, CDR1 is SEHNR and CDR2 is FQNEAQ (reference sequence). Here the CDR3 reads CASSSSDRYEQYF. Here the CDR3 DNA reads TGTGCCAGCAGCTCATCGGACCGGTACGAGCAGTACTTC.

This clonotype has ten or more counts. The chain employs TRBV11-2 and TRBJ2-7, with TRBD2 matching over 11 bases. The CDR3 has 17 amino acids. Trimming took 2 bases from V and 7 from J; bases not matched to a gene: 13. CDR1 and CDR2 from the germline V gene are SGHAT and FQNNGV. CDR3 nucleotide sequence: TGTGCCAGCAGCTTAAAGACGGTCGGGACTAGCGGACAGGAGCAGTACTTC. This gives the protein CASSLKTVGTSGQEQYF. Based on the CDR3 plus reference TRBV11-2 and TRBJ2-7, the full variable domain is EAGVAQSPRYKIIEKRQSVAFWCNPISGHATLYWYQQILGQGPKLLIQFQNNGVVDDSQLPKDRFSAERLKGVDSTLKIQPAKLEDSAVYLCASSLKTVGTSGQEQYFGPGTRLTVT.

This clonotype appeared a single time. A clone one base away is much larger, so this may be a read error. The gene calls are TRBV5-1 and TRBJ1-3; D call uncertain. The germline V gene has CDR1 SGHRS and CDR2 YFSETQ. This CDR3 spans 16 amino acids. CDR3 protein: CASSLDSRHTGITIYF. CDR3 in DNA: TGCGCCAGCAGCTTGGATTCCAGGCACACTGGAATCACCATATATTTT.

This clonotype was counted a few times. The V gene is TRBV9, the J gene TRBJ2-7, with TRBD1 matching 8 bases. The CDR3 loop spans 14 amino acids. J gave up 3 bases and V 4 bases, and 6 bases lay outside the gene matches. The germline gives CDR1 SGDLS, CDR2 YYNGEE. The CDR3 region has the DNA TGTGCCAGCAGCCCCTCGGACAGGGTCTACGAGCAGTACTTC. Its protein product is CASSPSDRVYEQYF.

This clonotype has ten or more counts. The chain employs TRBV20-1 and TRBJ1-5; 7 nucleotides align to TRBD1. Germline-derived CDR1 and CDR2 are DFQATT and SNEGSKA (reference sequence). The CDR3 totals 15 residues. V shed 3 bases, J shed 4 bases, and the junction held 9 bases outside the gene matches. CDR3 in DNA: TGCAGTGCTAGGGAAGGAGGGACAGAGAATCAGCCCCAGCATTTT. Translating gives CSAREGGTENQPQHF.

This clonotype was recorded many times. The gene calls are TRBV28 and TRBJ2-5; D might be TRBD2 (5 bases). V lost 7 bases and J 10 bases, leaving 28 bases between the germline ends. The CDR3 consists of 16 residues. In germline, CDR1 is MDHEN, CDR2 SYDVKM. CDR3 coding DNA: TGTGCCAGCACCCCTCCGATGTATTGGGAGACTTGGCGCCAGTACTTC. Translating gives CASTPPMYWETWRQYF.

This chain connects TRBV29-1 to TRBJ2-4; the match to TRBD2 covers 14 bases. V lost 4 bases and J lost 0; bases outside the gene matches: 5. The germline CDR1 and CDR2 sequences are SQVTM and ANQGSEA. The CDR3 spans 17 residues. The CDR3 loop is CSVAGLAGGLAKNIQYF. The CDR3 bases are TGCAGCGTTGCAGGACTAGCGGGAGGACTAGCCAAAAACATTCAGTACTTC.

With regard to this clonotype: A much larger clonotype is one base distant, so this may be a read error. Because the CDR3 is missing its conserved closing phenylalanine or tryptophan, this is likely a read error. The chain carries TRBV20-1 and TRBJ2-1, with D hard to call. V was pared by 1 base and J by 7 bases, with 14 bases between. Germline-derived CDR1 and CDR2 are DFQATT and SNEGSKA (reference sequence). This CDR3 region has 14 residues. DNA for the CDR3: TGCAGTGCTAGAGTGGTGACGACCTGGAATGAGCAGTTCTCC. It yields the protein CSARVVTTWNEQFS.

This clonotype occurred many times. The chain employs TRBV2 and TRBJ2-3, with 9 bases that match TRBD2. The CDR3 length is 13 residues. Germline-derived CDR1 and CDR2 are SNHLY and FYNNEI. Germline trimming cut 4 bases from V and 6 bases from J; bases unmatched to any gene: 2. The CDR3 sequence is CASSVREGDTQYF. In DNA form, the CDR3 reads TGTGCCAGCAGTGTGCGGGAGGGGGATACGCAGTATTTT.